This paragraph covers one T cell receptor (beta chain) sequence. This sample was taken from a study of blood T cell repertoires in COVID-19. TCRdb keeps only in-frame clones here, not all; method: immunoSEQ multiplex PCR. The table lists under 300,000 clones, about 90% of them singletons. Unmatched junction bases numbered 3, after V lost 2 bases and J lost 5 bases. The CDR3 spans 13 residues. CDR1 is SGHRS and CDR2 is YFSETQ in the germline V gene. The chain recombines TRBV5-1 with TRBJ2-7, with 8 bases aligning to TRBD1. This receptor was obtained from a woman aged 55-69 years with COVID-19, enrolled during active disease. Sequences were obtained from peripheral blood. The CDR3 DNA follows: TGCGCCAGCAGCTTTACAGGGGGTCACGAGCAGTACTTC. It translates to CASSFTGGHEQYF.